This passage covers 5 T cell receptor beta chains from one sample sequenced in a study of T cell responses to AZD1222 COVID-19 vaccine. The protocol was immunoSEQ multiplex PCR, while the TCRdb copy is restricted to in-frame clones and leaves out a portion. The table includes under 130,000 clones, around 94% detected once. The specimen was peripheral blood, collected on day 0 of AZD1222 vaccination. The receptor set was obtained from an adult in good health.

As DNA, the CDR3 is TGCAGCGCAGGGGGGGCCAGTGAGCAGTTCTTC. It codes for CSAGGASEQFF. The V gene is TRBV29-1, the J gene TRBJ2-1; D is possibly TRBD1 or TRBD2 (7 bases each). The CDR3 consists of 11 residues. The germline V and J ends were trimmed by 7 bases and 9 bases, with 13 bases remaining between them. Germline CDR1 is SQVTM and CDR2 is ANQGSEA.

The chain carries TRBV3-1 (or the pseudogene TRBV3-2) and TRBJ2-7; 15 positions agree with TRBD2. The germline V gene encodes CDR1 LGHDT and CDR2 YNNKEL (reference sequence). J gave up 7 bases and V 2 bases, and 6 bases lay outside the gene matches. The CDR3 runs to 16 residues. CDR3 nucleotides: TGTGCCAGCAGCCAATGGACTAGCGGGAGGGTAGGTGAGCAGTACTTC. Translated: CASSQWTSGRVGEQYF.

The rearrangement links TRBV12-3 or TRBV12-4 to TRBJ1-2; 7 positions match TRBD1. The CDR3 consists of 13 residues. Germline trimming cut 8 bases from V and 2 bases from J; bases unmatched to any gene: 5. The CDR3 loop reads CASGLTGNYGYTF. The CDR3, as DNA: TGTGCCAGCGGCCTGACAGGGAACTATGGCTACACCTTC.

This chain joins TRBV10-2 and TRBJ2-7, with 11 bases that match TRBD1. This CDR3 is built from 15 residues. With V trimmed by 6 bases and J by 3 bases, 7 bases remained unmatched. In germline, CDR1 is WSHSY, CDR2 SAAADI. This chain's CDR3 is CASRVGTGGIYEQYF. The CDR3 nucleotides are TGCGCCAGCAGGGTTGGGACAGGGGGAATCTACGAGCAGTACTTC.

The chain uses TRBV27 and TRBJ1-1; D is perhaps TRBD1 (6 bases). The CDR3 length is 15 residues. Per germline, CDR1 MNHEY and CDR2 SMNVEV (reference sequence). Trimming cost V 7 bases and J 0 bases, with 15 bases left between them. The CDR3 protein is CASKIGGHVNTEAFF. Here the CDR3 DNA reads TGTGCCAGCAAGATAGGGGGGCATGTGAACACTGAAGCTTTCTTT.